This TCR beta chain originates from a study of cytomegalovirus exposure and HLA in healthy donors. V was cut by 6 bases and J by 0 bases, with 15 bases left in between. The CDR3 extends over 16 amino acids. The germline V gene has CDR1 MDHEN and CDR2 SYDVKM. Amplification used 60 Vbeta primers and 13 Jbeta primers. Method: immunoSEQ multiplex PCR; TCRdb's copy keeps in-frame clones and lacks some. This sample carries roughly 100,000 clones, approximately 80% of them seen once, and the ten largest clones take more than 3%. This clone was seen just once. Its antigen is not identified. The study's findings and limits: Presence/absence analyses supposed approximately even sequencing depth among donors. A highly shared variant cluster was judged a likely technical artifact. Available immune exposure information covered CMV serostatus only. Most of the TCR beta V segments (in an earlier analysis) were productive either about 87% or about 30% of the time.

The sequence came from a female donor in good health and CMV-seropositive. The rearrangement joins TRBV28 to TRBJ1-3, with a weak D call TRBD1 (6 bases). Sequenced input: PBMCs. The CDR3 loop reads CASRSTGPFSGNTIYF. In nucleotides, the CDR3 is TGTGCCAGCAGGTCGACAGGACCCTTCTCTGGAAACACCATATATTTT. Full variable domain (outside the CDR3, taken from reference TRBV28 and TRBJ1-3): DVKVTQSSRYLVKRTGEKVFLECVQDMDHENMFWYRQDPGLGLRLIYFSYDVKMKEKGDIPEGYSVSREKKERFSLILESASTNQTSMYLCASRSTGPFSGNTIYFGEGSWLTVV.